Described below is a single T cell receptor (beta chain) sequence and its context. This clonotype appeared a single time. This receptor's antigen is unknown. No much larger clone exists at a distance of one base, and base qualities are not known. A single read is weak support. This sample was taken from a study of CD8+CD57+ T cells in acquired aplastic anemia (dated by TCRdb to the late 2010s). Background for the entire study: Extracted DNA from sorted CD4+ and CD8+ cells averaged around 3.3 ug, ranging from about 0.18 to 27.4 ug. CD8+CD57+ expansion was defined as a frequency above the mean frequency observed in healthy subjects.

The study at large found these results: Although roughly 29 CD8+ CDR3 sequences were shared by patients and controls, these sequences appeared highly expressed in patients and within the immunodominant clones of patients. No significant difference in CD8+ Simpson's diversity was found between patients and healthy controls (P=0.060).

Expansion of CD8+CD57+ cells had been shown by flow cytometry in the patients chosen for sequencing. Every patient had severe acquired aplastic anemia, diagnosed using the International Study of Aplastic Anemia and Agranulocytosis and Camitta criteria. No therapy had been received by the patients at the time of blood sampling. TCR repertoires of sorted CD4+ and CD8+ blood T cells from severe aplastic anemia patients and healthy subjects were deep-sequenced in the study. In the USA, patient enrollment took place under clinicaltrials.gov protocols 00001620, 01623167, 00001397, 00071045, 00081523 and 00961064. Ficoll-Paque density gradient centrifugation was used to isolate peripheral blood mononuclear cells. CD4+ and CD8+ T cells were sorted by FACS or magnetic beads before DNA extraction. Profiling of TCR beta VDJ combinations and CDR3 sequences used genomic DNA as the template. TCR repertoire sequencing was run on an Illumina HiSeq 2000. The original pipeline was this. Repertoire assessment relied on Simpson's diversity index, CDR3 size and DJ length profiles, and TRBV/TRBJ rearrangement plots. The most abundant DNA sequence in the deep sequencing data was defined as the immunodominant clone. CDR3 amino acid sequences were checked for sharing across subjects and were also compared against the VDJdb database and published repertoires. TCRdb cleaned the public reads at Q25 with fastp, built clones with MiXCR and kept in-frame beta chains. Every CDR3 protein is listed once, alongside the most common genes and DNA of its rows. The V and J calls reflect TCRdb's pipeline rather than the authors' work. The sample table holds 160,000 or so distinct CDR3 sequences, of which approximately 44% were seen once. The top ten constitute 3.2% of the sample.

V loses 7 bases, J loses 6 bases, and the germline ends lie 19 bases apart. The CDR3, cysteine through phenylalanine, is 15 amino acids long. The entry retains the CDR3 DNA only, 45 bases that are in frame from base 1. CDR1 DFQATT and CDR2 SNEGSKA were looked up in the germline V gene (reference sequence). Recombination joined TRBV20-1 with TRBJ1-6, and perhaps TRBD1 as D gene, on 5 matching bases. The source is a human donor with aplastic anemia. The sample was sorted CD4+, CD8+, or CD8+CD57+ T cells (not recorded which) from PBMCs. The bases are TGCAGTGACCCCACACAGGCAAGCTCTAATTCACCCCTCCACTTT. Translation gives CSDPTQASSNSPLHF.